The clone carrying this T cell receptor (beta chain) occurred a few times. The entry originates in a study of blood T cell repertoires in COVID-19. Germline CDR1 is ENHRY and CDR2 is SYGVKD. Trimming removed 5 bases at V and 6 bases at J, with 31 bases between. This CDR3 is 19 amino acids long. Per the original methods: Counts of nucleated cells, estimated from reference gene primer amplification, were obtained. Libraries were prepared by immunoSEQ multiplex PCR; TCRdb keeps only in-frame clonotypes and omits some of them. The V and J calls and clone size come from that table; D and trimming were worked out from the DNA. The sample consists of roughly 430,000 clones, roughly 88% of them appearing once. The study drew participants aged roughly 18 to 95 years from 20 to 30 US areas.

The chain carries TRBV10-3 and TRBJ1-2; TRBD1 is a possible D gene (6 bases). The receptor comes from a woman between 40 and 55 years old with acute COVID-19. The sequenced sample consisted of PBMCs or T cells enriched from blood (not recorded which). CDR3 protein: CAISTLRGDLSTVGDGYTF. CDR3 coding DNA: TGTGCCATCAGTACCCTCAGGGGTGACCTGTCCACCGTTGGGGATGGCTACACCTTC.